This TCR beta chain was sequenced for a study of T cells after yellow fever vaccination. General study findings and limits: CD4 and CD8 compartments shared a small share of clonotypes. Booster samples showed a return of most primary-vaccination clones (around 96% CD4, about 88% CD8). Peaking on day 5 versus 15, the secondary response was faster but weaker.

The CDR3 extends over 15 amino acids. J gave up 6 bases and V 4 bases, and 6 bases lay outside the gene matches. CDR1 is MGHDK, CDR2 SYGVNS, per germline. Of note for this clonotype: What it binds is not known.

TCRdb re-called the 5' RACE reads with MiXCR, one entry per CDR3 protein. The data contain 500,000 to 650,000 distinct CDR3 sequences, roughly an eighth of them seen just once; the ten biggest clones take up around 14%. This sequence originates from a man aged 30 to 45 who received the YFV17D yellow fever vaccine. The rearrangement joins TRBV25-1 to TRBJ2-2; 9 bases match TRBD2. The sample here was PBMCs, taken on the day of the yellow fever booster vaccination. The CDR3 bases are TGTGCCAGCAGTGGACCGGGACTAGCAGCCGGGGAGCTGTTTTTT. It encodes CASSGPGLAAGELFF.